The 22 T cell receptor beta chains listed next were all sequenced from one sample in a study of blood T cells in healthy people across ages. Primed by a sample-barcoded 5' primer and a J-beta primer mix, a second PCR proceeded for about 6 to 11 cycles. MiXCR, applied by TCRdb to the 5' RACE reads, yields one record per CDR3 protein. Of 500,000 to 550,000 distinct CDR3 sequences listed, 20% to 30% are singletons. Another study also made use of these data, one on T cells of mothers and their children.

Sequenced material: blood. The origin of the receptors is a boy under 18 in good health.

In its sample, this clonotype was seen a few times. The CDR3 protein is CASSPRTSGRYNEQFF. In nucleotides, the CDR3 is TGTGCCAGCAGTCCGAGGACTAGCGGGAGATATAATGAGCAGTTCTTC. The chain carries TRBV6-6 and TRBJ2-1; 13 bases fit TRBD2. This CDR3 is 16 amino acids long. Germline CDR1 reads MNHNY; CDR2 reads SVGAGI (reference sequence). J gave up 7 bases and V 5 bases, and 8 bases lay outside the gene matches.

CDR3 sequence: CSAKTGPSTDTQYF. CDR3 coding DNA: TGCAGTGCCAAGACAGGACCTAGCACAGATACGCAGTATTTT. The rearrangement uses TRBV20-1 and TRBJ2-3, with a weak D call TRBD1 (6 bases). The CDR3 sequence is 14 residues long. Trimming took off 6 bases at V and 0 bases at J, with 13 bases between the two ends. From germline, CDR1 is DFQATT and CDR2 SNEGSKA (reference sequence).

This chain links TRBV12-3 or TRBV12-4 with TRBJ2-7; 9 bases are shared with TRBD2. V lost 5 bases and J lost 6; bases outside the gene matches: 8. There are 14 residues in the CDR3. Written as DNA, the CDR3 is TGTGCCAGCAGTCCCGACTGGCGGGAGGGCGAGCAGTACTTC. Translating gives CASSPDWREGEQYF.

The chain combines TRBV19 with TRBJ1-1, with a possible D match to TRBD1 (6 bases). CDR1 is LNHDA, CDR2 SQIVND, per germline (reference sequence). With 4 bases removed from V and 6 bases from J, the gap between germline ends came to 12 bases. The CDR3 has 13 amino acids. In DNA, the CDR3 is TGTGCCAGTAGTACCACACAGGGATCTGAAGCTTTCTTT. It codes for CASSTTQGSEAFF.

V and J are TRBV12-3 or TRBV12-4 and TRBJ1-1; D is ambiguous. Trimming cost V 11 bases and J 4 bases, with 14 bases left between them. This CDR3 comprises 12 residues. The DNA of the CDR3 is TGTGCCGACCGTGGCACCGCCACTGAAGCTTTCTTT. This translates into CADRGTATEAFF.

Here the CDR3 DNA reads TGTGCCAGCAGTGAGGGACAGGGGATCGGAGATACGCAGTATTTT. Translation gives CASSEGQGIGDTQYF. The chain recombines TRBV28 with TRBJ2-3; TRBD1 agrees at 10 bases. Trimming cost V 5 bases and J 5 bases; bases outside gene matches: 7. The CDR3 runs to 15 residues. CDR1 and CDR2 (germline): MDHEN, SYDVKM. Full variable domain (rest looked up from reference TRBV28 and TRBJ2-3): DVKVTQSSRYLVKRTGEKVFLECVQDMDHENMFWYRQDPGLGLRLIYFSYDVKMKEKGDIPEGYSVSREKKERFSLILESASTNQTSMYLCASSEGQGIGDTQYFGPGTRLTVL.

This sequence joins TRBV5-6 and TRBJ2-5, with 11 bases identical to TRBD2. Trimming removed 5 bases from V and 3 bases from J; junction bases left unmatched: 6. The CDR3 totals 15 residues. Germline assignment: CDR1 SGHDT and CDR2 YYEEEE. CDR3 region: CASSPVLAGEETQYF. CDR3 nucleotides: TGTGCCAGCAGTCCCGTACTAGCGGGAGAAGAGACCCAGTACTTC.

J is TRBJ1-1 and V is TRBV20-1; TRBD1 is a possible D gene (5 bases). The CDR3 is made up of 15 amino acids. Trimming left V 0 bases short and J 1 base short, with 12 bases between. CDR1 is DFQATT and CDR2 is SNEGSKA in the germline V gene (reference sequence). CDR3 in amino acids: CSARDRGRANTEAFF. The CDR3 coding sequence is TGCAGTGCTAGAGATCGGGGCAGGGCGAACACTGAAGCTTTCTTT.

This clonotype was found a few times. V usage is TRBV24-1 and J usage is TRBJ2-5; no clear D gene. The end of the DNA fits TRBJ2-7 better, so the J call may be wrong. CDR1 is KGHDR and CDR2 is SFDVKD in the germline V gene. The CDR3 runs to 12 residues. Written as DNA, the CDR3 is TGTGCCACCAGTGATGGCAGATACGAGCAGTACTTC. Residues: CATSDGRYEQYF.

V is TRBV20-1 and J is TRBJ2-5, with D perhaps TRBD1 or TRBD2 (6 bases each). CDR3 length equals 14 residues. Germline CDR1 is DFQATT and CDR2 is SNEGSKA (reference sequence). The V and J ends lost 3 bases and 9 bases respectively, with 20 bases between them. The CDR3, as DNA: TGCAGTGCTAGCTCCAGTGTTGGGGGGCTGGCCCAGTACTTC. Translation: CSASSSVGGLAQYF.

This clonotype was observed many times. The chain employs TRBV9 and TRBJ1-1; D is unclear. Germline CDR1 and CDR2: SGDLS and YYNGEE. V was pared by 7 bases and J by 0 bases, with 13 bases between. The CDR3 covers 14 residues. CDR3 sequence (DNA): TGTGCCAGCTCATCCCCGGGCATGAACACTGAAGCTTTCTTT. This codes for CASSSPGMNTEAFF.

The CDR3 spells CASSLAAGMRAKNIQYF. The CDR3 DNA sequence: TGTGCCAGCAGCTTGGCGGCAGGTATGAGAGCCAAAAACATTCAGTACTTC. The chain uses TRBV5-6 and TRBJ2-4; D gene unclear. The CDR3 has 17 residues. Germline V gives CDR1 SGHDT, CDR2 YYEEEE. Trimming took off 0 bases at V and 0 bases at J, with 13 bases between the two ends.

This clonotype showed up just a few times. This sequence joins TRBV7-6 and TRBJ1-3; D perhaps matches TRBD1 (5 bases). The CDR3 runs to 18 residues. Germline CDR1 reads SGHVS; CDR2 reads FNYEAQ. Trimming took off 1 base at V and 0 bases at J, with 16 bases between the two ends. The CDR3 protein is CASSLGRGRDHSGNTIYF. DNA of the CDR3: TGTGCCAGCAGCTTAGGGAGGGGTCGCGATCACTCTGGAAACACCATATATTTT.

There are a few counts of this clonotype. The V gene is TRBV4-3, the J gene TRBJ2-1; 8 bases agree with TRBD2. There are 17 residues in the CDR3. V lost 3 bases and J lost 8; bases outside the gene matches: 15. Germline V gene sequence: CDR1 LGHNA, CDR2 YSLEER. The CDR3 here is CASSHFYREGLVDEQFF. DNA for the CDR3: TGCGCCAGCAGCCATTTCTATCGGGAGGGCCTAGTGGATGAGCAGTTCTTC.

This clonotype was counted between two and nine times. The rearrangement uses TRBV4-3 and TRBJ1-2, with D perhaps TRBD1 (6 bases). The CDR3 is made up of 18 amino acids. V lost 0 bases and J lost 2, with 19 bases in between. Germline CDR1 and CDR2: LGHNA and YSLEER. Here the CDR3 DNA reads TGCGCCAGCAGCCAAGATTTTGGGGCCTTCAGGGGAAACTATGGCTACACCTTC. Its protein product is CASSQDFGAFRGNYGYTF.

The CDR3 DNA is TGTGCCAGCAGCTTAGAAGTGGGGAGGAGTCAGCCCCAGCATTTT. Its translation: CASSLEVGRSQPQHF. This chain joins TRBV7-2 and TRBJ1-5; D gene uncertain. The V gene lost 1 base and the J gene lost 6 bases, with 13 bases spanning the gap. CDR3 length: 15 amino acids. Germline-derived CDR1 and CDR2 are SGHTA and FQGNSA.

This clonotype was seen only a few times. V gene TRBV20-1 combines with J gene TRBJ2-7, with D possibly TRBD2 on 6 matching bases. The CDR3 is 15 residues long. Per germline, CDR1 DFQATT and CDR2 SNEGSKA (reference sequence). V gave up 0 bases and J gave up 2 bases, with 14 bases separating them. The CDR3 loop is CSARDHGGGTYEQYF. In DNA, the CDR3 is TGCAGTGCTAGAGATCACGGGGGAGGAACCTACGAGCAGTACTTC.

This chain uses TRBV30 with TRBJ2-2; D gene uncertain. V was trimmed by 5 bases and J by 6 bases, leaving 22 bases between them. The CDR3 is 16 residues long. The V gene's germline CDR1 is GTSNPN and CDR2 SVGIG (reference sequence). This CDR3 reads CAWALRPGRGAGELFF. CDR3 DNA: TGTGCCTGGGCTCTTAGACCCGGGCGTGGCGCCGGGGAGCTGTTTTTT.

This clonotype was picked up a small number of times. The J gene is TRBJ2-2, the V gene TRBV5-6; weak D call: TRBD2 (6 bases). This CDR3 comprises 14 residues. Germline values: CDR1 SGHDT, CDR2 YYEEEE. The V gene lost 0 bases and the J gene lost 7 bases, with 10 bases spanning the gap. The CDR3 DNA reads TGTGCCAGCAGCTTGGTCCAGGGAGGCGGGGAGCTGTTTTTT. Translated: CASSLVQGGGELFF.

This clonotype was observed a handful of times. The chain uses TRBV19 and TRBJ1-2; 7 positions match TRBD1. The V and J ends lost 3 bases and 4 bases, in that order; junction bases with no gene match: 2. The CDR3 length is 13 residues. The germline CDR1 and CDR2 sequences are LNHDA and SQIVND (reference sequence). The CDR3 DNA reads TGTGCCAGTAGTATGGGGACAGCCTATGGCTACACCTTC. Its protein product is CASSMGTAYGYTF.

The gene calls are TRBV9 and TRBJ2-3; 10 bases agree with TRBD2. CDR1 is SGDLS and CDR2 is YYNGEE in the germline V gene. V lost 4 bases and J lost 2; bases outside the gene matches: 7. The CDR3 sequence is 16 residues long. The CDR3 reads CASSLEREGLTDTQYF. Written as DNA, the CDR3 is TGTGCCAGCAGCCTCGAGCGGGAGGGCCTCACAGATACGCAGTATTTT.

This clonotype was seen a few times. The chain carries TRBV9 and TRBJ2-1, with 8 bases identical to TRBD2. V gave up 5 bases and J gave up 7 bases; unmatched junction bases: 14. The CDR3 is 16 residues long. CDR1 SGDLS and CDR2 YYNGEE come from the germline V gene. The CDR3 DNA sequence: TGTGCCAGCAGGAGGGGAGGACTAGCTAGGGATAATGAGCAGTTCTTC. It specifies CASRRGGLARDNEQFF.